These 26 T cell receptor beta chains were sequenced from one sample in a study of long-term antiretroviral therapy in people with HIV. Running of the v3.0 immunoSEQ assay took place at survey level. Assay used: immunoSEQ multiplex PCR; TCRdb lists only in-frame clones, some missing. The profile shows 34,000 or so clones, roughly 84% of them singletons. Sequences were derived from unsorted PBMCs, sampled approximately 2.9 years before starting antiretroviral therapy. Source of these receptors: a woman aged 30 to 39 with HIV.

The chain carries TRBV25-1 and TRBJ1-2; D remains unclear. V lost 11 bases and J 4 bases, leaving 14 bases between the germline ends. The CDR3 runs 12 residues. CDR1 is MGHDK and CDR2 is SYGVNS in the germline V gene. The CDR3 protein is CAVRAPGYGYTF. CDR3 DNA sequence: TGTGCCGTTAGAGCCCCGGGCTATGGCTACACCTTC.

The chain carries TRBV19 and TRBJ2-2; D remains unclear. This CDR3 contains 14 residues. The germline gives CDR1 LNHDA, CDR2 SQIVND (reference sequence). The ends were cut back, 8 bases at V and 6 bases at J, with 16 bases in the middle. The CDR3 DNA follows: TGTGCCAGTTCCATGCATAGGGAAGCCGGGGAGCTGTTTTTT. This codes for CASSMHREAGELFF.

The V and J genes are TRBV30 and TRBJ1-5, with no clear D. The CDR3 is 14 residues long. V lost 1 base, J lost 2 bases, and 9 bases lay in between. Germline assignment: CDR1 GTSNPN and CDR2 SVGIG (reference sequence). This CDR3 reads CAWSEGAGNQPQHF. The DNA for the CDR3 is TGTGCCTGGAGTGAGGGTGCTGGCAATCAGCCCCAGCATTTT.

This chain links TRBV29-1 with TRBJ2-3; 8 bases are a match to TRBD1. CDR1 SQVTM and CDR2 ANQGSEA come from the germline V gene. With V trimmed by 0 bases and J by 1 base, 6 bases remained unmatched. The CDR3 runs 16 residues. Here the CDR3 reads CSVEDLATGGTDTQYF. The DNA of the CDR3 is TGCAGCGTTGAAGATCTTGCGACAGGGGGCACAGATACGCAGTATTTT.

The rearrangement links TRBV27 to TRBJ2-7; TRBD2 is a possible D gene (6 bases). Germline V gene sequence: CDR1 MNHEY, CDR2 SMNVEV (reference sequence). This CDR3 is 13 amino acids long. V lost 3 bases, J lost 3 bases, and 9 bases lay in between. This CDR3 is CASSFVEGYEQYF. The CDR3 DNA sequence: TGTGCCAGCAGTTTTGTGGAGGGCTACGAGCAGTACTTC.

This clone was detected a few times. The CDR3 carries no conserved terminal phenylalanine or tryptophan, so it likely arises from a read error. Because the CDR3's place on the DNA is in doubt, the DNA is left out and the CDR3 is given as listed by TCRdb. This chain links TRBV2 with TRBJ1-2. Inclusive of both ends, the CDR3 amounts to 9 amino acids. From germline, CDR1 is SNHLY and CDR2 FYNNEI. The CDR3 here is CASSYLVGI.

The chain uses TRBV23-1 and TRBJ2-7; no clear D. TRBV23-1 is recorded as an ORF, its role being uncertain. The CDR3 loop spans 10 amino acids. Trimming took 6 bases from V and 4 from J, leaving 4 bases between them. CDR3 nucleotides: TGCGCCAGCAGGGGATACGAGCAGTACGTC. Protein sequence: CASRGYEQYV.

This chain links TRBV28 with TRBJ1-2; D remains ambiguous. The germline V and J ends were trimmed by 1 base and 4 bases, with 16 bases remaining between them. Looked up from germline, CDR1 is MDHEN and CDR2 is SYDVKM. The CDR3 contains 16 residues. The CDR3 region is CASSLSPLGGIYGYTF. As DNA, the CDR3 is TGTGCCAGCAGTTTATCCCCTTTAGGAGGGATCTATGGCTACACCTTC.

The CDR3 sequence: CASSKGSLEAFF. The CDR3, as DNA: TGTGCCAGCAGTAAGGGGAGCTTGGAAGCTTTCTTT. The rearrangement uses TRBV28 and TRBJ1-1; D perhaps matches TRBD1 (5 bases). The CDR3 consists of 12 residues. Germline CDR1 MDHEN, CDR2 SYDVKM. V was clipped by 5 bases and J by 8 bases, with 12 bases between them.

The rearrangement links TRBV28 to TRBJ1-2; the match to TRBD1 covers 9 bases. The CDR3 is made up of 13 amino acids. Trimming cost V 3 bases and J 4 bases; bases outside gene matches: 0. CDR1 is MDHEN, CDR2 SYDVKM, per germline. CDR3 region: CASSLTGGYGYTF. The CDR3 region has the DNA TGTGCCAGCAGTTTGACAGGGGGCTATGGCTACACCTTC.

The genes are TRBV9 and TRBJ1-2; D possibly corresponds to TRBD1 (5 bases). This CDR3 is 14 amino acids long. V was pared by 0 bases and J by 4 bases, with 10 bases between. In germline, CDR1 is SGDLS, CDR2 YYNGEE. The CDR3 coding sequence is TGTGCCAGCAGCGTAGTACCAGGGACCTATGGCTACACCTTC. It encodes CASSVVPGTYGYTF.

This chain's CDR3 is CASSPQTDGELFF. The CDR3 nucleotides are TGTGCCAGCTCACCTCAAACTGACGGGGAGCTGTTTTTT. The chain has TRBV18 and TRBJ2-2; unclear D gene. V shed 3 bases and J shed 7 bases, with 9 bases lying between them. The CDR3 is 13 residues long. Germline V gene lookup returns CDR1 KGHSH and CDR2 LQKENI.

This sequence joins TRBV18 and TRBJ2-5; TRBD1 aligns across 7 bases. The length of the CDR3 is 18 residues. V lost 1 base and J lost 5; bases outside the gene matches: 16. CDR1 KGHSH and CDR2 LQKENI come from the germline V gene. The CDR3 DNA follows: TGTGCCAGCTCACCACTGAATACAGTGACAGGGAGAGGCGAGACCCAGTACTTC. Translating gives CASSPLNTVTGRGETQYF.

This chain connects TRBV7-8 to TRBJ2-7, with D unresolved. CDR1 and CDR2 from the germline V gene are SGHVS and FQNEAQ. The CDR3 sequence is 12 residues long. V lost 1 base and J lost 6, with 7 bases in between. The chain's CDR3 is CASSLVGREQYV. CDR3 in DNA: TGTGCCAGCAGCTTAGTCGGTCGCGAGCAGTACGTC.

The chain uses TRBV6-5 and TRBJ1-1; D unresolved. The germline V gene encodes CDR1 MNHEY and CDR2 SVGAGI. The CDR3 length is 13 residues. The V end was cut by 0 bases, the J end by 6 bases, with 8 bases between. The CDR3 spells CASSYSRVSEAFF. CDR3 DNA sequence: TGTGCCAGCAGTTACTCGCGGGTTTCTGAAGCTTTCTTT.

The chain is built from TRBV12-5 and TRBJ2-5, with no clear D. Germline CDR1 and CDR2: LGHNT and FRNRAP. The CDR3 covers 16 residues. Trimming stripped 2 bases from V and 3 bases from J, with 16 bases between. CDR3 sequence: CASGLSVEKGKETQYF. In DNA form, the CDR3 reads TGTGCTAGTGGTTTGTCCGTTGAGAAAGGTAAAGAGACCCAGTACTTC.

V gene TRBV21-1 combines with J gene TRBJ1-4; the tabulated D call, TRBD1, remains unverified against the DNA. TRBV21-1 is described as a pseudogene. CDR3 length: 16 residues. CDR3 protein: CASIGGQGESNEKLFF. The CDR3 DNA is TGTGCCAGCATAGGGGGACAGGGGGAATCTAATGAAAAACTGTTTTTT.

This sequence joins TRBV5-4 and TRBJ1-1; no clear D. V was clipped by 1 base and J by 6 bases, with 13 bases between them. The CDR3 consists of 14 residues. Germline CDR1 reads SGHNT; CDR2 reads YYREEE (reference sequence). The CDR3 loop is CASSLWEASAEAFF. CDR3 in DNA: TGTGCCAGCAGCTTGTGGGAGGCGTCGGCTGAAGCTTTCTTT.

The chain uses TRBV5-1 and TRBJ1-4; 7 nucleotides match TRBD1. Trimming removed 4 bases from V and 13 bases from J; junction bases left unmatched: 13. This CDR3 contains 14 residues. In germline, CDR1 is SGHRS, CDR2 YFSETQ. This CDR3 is CASSPRTTGAGLFF. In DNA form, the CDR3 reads TGCGCCAGCAGCCCCCGTACTACAGGGGCGGGACTGTTTTTT.

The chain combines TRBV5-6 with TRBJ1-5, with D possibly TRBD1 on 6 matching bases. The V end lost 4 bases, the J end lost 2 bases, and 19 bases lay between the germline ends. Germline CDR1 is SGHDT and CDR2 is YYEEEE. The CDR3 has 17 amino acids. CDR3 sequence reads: CASSLGGAGKGNQPQHF. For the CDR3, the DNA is TGTGCCAGCAGCCTCGGGGGGGCAGGTAAGGGCAATCAGCCCCAGCATTTT.

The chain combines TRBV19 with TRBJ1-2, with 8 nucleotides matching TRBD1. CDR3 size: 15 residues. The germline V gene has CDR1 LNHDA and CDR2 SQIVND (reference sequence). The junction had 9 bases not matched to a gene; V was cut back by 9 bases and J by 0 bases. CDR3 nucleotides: TGTGCCAGCCACGGACAGGGTGGGACTAACTATGGCTACACCTTC. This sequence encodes CASHGQGGTNYGYTF.

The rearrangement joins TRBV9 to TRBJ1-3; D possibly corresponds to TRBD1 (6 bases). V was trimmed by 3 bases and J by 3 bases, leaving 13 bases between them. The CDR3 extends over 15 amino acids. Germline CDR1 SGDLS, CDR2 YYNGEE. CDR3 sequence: CASSASTGFGNTIYF. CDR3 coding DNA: TGTGCCAGCAGCGCCTCGACAGGTTTTGGAAACACCATATATTTT.

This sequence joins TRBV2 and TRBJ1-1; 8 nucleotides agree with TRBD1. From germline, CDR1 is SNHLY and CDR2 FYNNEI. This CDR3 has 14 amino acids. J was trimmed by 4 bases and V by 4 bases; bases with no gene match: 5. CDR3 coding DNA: TGTGCCAGCAGTGCCTGGACAGGGACCACTGAAGCTTTCTTT. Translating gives CASSAWTGTTEAFF.

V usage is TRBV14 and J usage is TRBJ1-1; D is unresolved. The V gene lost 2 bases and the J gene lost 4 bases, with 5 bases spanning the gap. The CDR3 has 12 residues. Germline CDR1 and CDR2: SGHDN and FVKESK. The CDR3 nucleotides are TGTGCCAGCAGCCAACAGCCCACTGAAGCTTTCTTT. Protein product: CASSQQPTEAFF. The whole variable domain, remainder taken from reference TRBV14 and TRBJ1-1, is EAGVTQFPSHSVIEKGQTVTLRCDPISGHDNLYWYRRVMGKEIKFLLHFVKESKQDESGMPNNRFLAERTGGTYSTLKVQPAELEDSGVYFCASSQQPTEAFFGQGTRLTVV.

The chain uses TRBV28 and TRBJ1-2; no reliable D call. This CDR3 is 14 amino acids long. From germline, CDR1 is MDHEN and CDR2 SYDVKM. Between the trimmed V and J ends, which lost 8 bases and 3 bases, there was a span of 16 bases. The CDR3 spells CASAHHEGHYGYTF. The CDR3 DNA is TGTGCCAGCGCCCACCATGAGGGCCACTATGGCTACACCTTC.

DNA of the CDR3: TGCGCCAGCAGCTTGGAGTCGCTTAGCTCCTATAATTCACCCCTCCACTTT. It translates to CASSLESLSSYNSPLHF. The chain links TRBV5-1 to TRBJ1-6, with D uncertain. The germline V gene encodes CDR1 SGHRS and CDR2 YFSETQ. This CDR3 comprises 17 residues. V was clipped by 0 bases and J by 0 bases, with 10 bases between them.